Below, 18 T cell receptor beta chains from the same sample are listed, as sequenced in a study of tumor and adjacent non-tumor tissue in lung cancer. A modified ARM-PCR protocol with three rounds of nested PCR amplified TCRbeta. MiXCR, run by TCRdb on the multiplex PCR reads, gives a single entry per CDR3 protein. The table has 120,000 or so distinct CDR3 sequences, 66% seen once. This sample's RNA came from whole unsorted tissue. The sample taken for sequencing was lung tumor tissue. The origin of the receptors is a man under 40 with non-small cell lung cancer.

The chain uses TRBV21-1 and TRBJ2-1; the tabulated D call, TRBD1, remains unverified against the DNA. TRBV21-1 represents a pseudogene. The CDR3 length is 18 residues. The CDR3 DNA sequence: TGTGCCAGCAGCAACGTGCTATTGAAGGGGGGATCATACAATGAGCAGTTCTTC. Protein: CASSNVLLKGGSYNEQFF.

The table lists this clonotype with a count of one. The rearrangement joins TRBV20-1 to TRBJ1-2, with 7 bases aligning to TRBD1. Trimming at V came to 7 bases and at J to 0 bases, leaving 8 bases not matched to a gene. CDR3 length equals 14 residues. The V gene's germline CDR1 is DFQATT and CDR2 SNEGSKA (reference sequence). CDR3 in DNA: TGCAGTGTCACTTCGACAGGGTCTAACTATGGCTACACCTTC. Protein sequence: CSVTSTGSNYGYTF.

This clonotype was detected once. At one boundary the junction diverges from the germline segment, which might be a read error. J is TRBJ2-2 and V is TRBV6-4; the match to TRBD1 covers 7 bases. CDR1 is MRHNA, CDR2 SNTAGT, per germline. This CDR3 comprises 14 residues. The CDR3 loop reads CASSPGQNTWELFF. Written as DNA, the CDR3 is TGTGCCAGCAGTCCGGGACAGAACACCTGGGAGCTGTTTTTT.

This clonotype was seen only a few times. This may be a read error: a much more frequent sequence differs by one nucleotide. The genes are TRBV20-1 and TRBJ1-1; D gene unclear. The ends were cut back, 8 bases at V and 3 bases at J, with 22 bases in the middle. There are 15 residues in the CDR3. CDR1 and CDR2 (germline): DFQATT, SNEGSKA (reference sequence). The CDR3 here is CSTILASGRDTEAFF. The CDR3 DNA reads TGCAGTACTATACTAGCATCCGGACGGGACACTGAAGCTTTCTTT.

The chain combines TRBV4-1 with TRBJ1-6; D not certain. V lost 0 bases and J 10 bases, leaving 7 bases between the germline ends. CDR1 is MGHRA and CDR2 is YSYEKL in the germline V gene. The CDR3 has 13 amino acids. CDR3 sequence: CASSQDLGSPLHF. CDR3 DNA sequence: TGCGCCAGCAGCCAAGATCTTGGATCACCCCTCCACTTT.

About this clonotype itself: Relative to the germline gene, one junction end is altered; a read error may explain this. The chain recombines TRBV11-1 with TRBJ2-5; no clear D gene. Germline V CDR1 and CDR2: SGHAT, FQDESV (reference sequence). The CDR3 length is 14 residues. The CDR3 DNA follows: TGTACCAGCAGCGCCGAGACGTACCAAGAGACCAAGTACTTC. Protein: CTSSAETYQETKYF.

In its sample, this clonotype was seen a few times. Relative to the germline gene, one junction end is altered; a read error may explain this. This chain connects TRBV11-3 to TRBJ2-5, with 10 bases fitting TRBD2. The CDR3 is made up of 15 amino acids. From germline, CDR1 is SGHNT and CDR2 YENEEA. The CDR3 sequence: CASSLGAGGQETQYF. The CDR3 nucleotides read TGTGCCAGTAGCTTAGGAGCGGGGGGGCAAGAGACCCAGTACTTC.

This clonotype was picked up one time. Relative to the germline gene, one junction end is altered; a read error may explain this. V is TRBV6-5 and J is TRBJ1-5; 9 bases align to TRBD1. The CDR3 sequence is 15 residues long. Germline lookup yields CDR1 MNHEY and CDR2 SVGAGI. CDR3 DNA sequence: TGTGCCTGCAGTTACTCGAACAGGGGGCTACGGTCCCAGCATTTT. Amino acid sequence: CACSYSNRGLRSQHF.

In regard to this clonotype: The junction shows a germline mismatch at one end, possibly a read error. DNA for the CDR3: TGTGCCAGCATGTCGGCGGGCAGCGACTATGGCTACACATTC. Translated, it gives CASMSAGSDYGYTF. The chain links TRBV6-5 to TRBJ1-2; D uncertain. Germline V gene data show CDR1 as MNHEY and CDR2 as SVGAGI. The CDR3 consists of 14 residues.

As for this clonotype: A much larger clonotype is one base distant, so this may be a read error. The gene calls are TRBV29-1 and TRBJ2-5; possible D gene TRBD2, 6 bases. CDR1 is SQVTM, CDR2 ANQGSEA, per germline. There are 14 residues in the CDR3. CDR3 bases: TGCAGCGCTGAAAGACTAGTCGTTGCTGAGACCCAGTACTTC. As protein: CSAERLVVAETQYF.

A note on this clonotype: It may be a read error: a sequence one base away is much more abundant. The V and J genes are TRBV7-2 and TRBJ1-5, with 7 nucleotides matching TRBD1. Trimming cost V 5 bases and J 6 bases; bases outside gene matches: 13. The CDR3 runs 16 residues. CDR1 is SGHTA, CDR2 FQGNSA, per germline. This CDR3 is CASSRLPTGSGQPQHF. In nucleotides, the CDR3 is TGTGCCAGCAGCCGACTCCCGACAGGGAGCGGTCAGCCCCAGCATTTT.

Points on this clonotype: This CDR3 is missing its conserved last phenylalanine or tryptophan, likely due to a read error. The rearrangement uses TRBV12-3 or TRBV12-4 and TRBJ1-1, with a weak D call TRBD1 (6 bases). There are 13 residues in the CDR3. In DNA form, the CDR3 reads TGTGCCAGCGGTTTACCCAACAGGGCGCAAGCTTTCTCT. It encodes CASGLPNRAQAFS.

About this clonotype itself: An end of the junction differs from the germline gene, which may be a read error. The CDR3 region is CAISSPSYNEQLF. CDR3 nucleotides: TGTGCCATCAGTTCCCCCTCCTACAATGAACAGCTCTTC. The chain has TRBV12-3 or TRBV12-4 and TRBJ2-1; D uncertain. The CDR3 totals 13 residues.

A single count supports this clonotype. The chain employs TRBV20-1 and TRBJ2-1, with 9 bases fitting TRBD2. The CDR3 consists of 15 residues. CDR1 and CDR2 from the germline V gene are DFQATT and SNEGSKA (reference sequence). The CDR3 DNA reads TGCAATGCGCTGACCGGGACTAGCATTCTCCATGAGCAGTTCTTC. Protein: CNALTGTSILHEQFF.

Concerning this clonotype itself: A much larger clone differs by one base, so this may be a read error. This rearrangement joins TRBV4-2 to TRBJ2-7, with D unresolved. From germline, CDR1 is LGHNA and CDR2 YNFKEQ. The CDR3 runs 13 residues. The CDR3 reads CANSHAGYNEQYF. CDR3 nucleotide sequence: TGTGCCAACAGCCACGCCGGGTATAACGAGCAGTACTTC.

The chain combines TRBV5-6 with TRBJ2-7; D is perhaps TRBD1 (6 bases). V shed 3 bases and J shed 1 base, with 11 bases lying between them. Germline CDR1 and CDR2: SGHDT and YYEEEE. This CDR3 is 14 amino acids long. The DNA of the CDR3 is TGTGCCAGCAGCTATGGACAGAGGTCCTACGAGCAGTACTTC. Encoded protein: CASSYGQRSYEQYF.

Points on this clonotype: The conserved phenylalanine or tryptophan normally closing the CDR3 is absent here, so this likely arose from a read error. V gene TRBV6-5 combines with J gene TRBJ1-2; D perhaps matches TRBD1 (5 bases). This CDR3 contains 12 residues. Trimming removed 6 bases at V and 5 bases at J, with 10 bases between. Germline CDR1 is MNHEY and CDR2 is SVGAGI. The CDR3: CASRDGGYGYTN. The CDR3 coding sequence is TGTGCCAGCAGGGATGGGGGATATGGCTACACCAAC.

CDR3 nucleotides: TGTGCCAGCGGAGGGGGACTAGCGGACCCAGTCGGAGTGACCCAGTACTTC. It is translated as CASGGGLADPVGVTQYF. The chain has TRBV6-2 or TRBV6-3 and TRBJ2-5, with 11 bases aligning to TRBD2. The germline CDR1 and CDR2 sequences are MNHEY and SVGEGT. The CDR3 contains 17 residues. Losses at the gene ends were 8 bases for V and 7 bases for J; bases not matched to a gene: 18.